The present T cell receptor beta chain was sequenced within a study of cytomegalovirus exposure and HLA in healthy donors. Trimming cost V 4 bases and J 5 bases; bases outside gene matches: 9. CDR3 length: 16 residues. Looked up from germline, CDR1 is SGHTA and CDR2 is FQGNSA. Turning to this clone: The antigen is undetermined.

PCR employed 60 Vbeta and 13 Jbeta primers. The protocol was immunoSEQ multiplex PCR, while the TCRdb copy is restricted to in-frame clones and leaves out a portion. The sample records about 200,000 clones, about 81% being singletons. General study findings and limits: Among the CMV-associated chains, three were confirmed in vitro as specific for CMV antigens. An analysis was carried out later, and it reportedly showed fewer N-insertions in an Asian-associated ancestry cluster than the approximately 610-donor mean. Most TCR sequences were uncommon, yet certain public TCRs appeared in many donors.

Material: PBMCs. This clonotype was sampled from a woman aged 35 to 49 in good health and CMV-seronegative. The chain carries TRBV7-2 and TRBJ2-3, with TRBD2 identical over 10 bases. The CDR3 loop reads CASSYSPAGGGDTQYF. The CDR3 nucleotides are TGTGCCAGCAGCTACTCCCCAGCGGGAGGGGGAGATACGCAGTATTTT.